This T cell receptor (beta chain) was captured in a study of shared clonotypes between healthy human individuals. In the study overall: Every donor yielded three CD4 naive, three CD4 memory, two CD8 naive and one CD8 memory plate. Study-level results: Clonotype sharing across a few donors was observed for about 5.2% of naive CD4 clonotypes.

Here immunoSEQ multiplex PCR was the method, and the copy in TCRdb shows in-frame clones only, minus some. The repertoire includes under 1,900,000 clones, 97% to 99% of them detected once, and 0.36% sits in the top ten. V lost 4 bases and J 7 bases, leaving 5 bases between the germline ends. The germline CDR1 and CDR2 sequences are DFQATT and SNEGSKA (reference sequence). This CDR3 is 10 amino acids long. Each sample came from a Caucasian adult donor living in Nashville, Tennessee. Notes on this clone: Its antigen remains unidentified. Other DNA sequences in the sample encode the same CDR3.

The material sequenced was naive CD4+ T cells sorted from blood. This sample's subset: CD45RA+ positively selected. This receptor was obtained from a young man in good health. The V call is TRBV20-1, the J call TRBJ2-1; D not certain. CDR3 DNA: TGCAGTGCTACCCGAAATGAGCAGTTCTTC. Translation: CSATRNEQFF.